The clone carrying this T cell receptor (beta chain) appeared a few times. Its antigen remains unidentified. This sample stems from a study of naive and memory T cell subsets. The study's findings and limits: No ground truth validated the naive and memory repertoire findings.

The beta constant-region primer was an equimolar mix of two oligonucleotides covering TRBC1 and TRBC2. One entry per CDR3 protein results from TCRdb running MiXCR on the UMI-ligation and nested PCR reads. The sample carries about 21,000 distinct CDR3 sequences, roughly 11% recorded once. Specimen: central memory CD8+ T cells from blood. This TCR was recovered from a human donor in good health.

The CDR3 DNA is TGCGCCAGCAGCCAAGCGCTAGCGGGAAGCACAGATACGCAGTATTTT. Amino acids: CASSQALAGSTDTQYF. The gene calls are TRBV4-3 and TRBJ2-3, with 9 positions matching TRBD2. This CDR3 region has 16 residues. V shed 1 base and J 0 bases; nucleotides not matched to a gene: 2. CDR1 is LGHNA, CDR2 YSLEER, per germline.